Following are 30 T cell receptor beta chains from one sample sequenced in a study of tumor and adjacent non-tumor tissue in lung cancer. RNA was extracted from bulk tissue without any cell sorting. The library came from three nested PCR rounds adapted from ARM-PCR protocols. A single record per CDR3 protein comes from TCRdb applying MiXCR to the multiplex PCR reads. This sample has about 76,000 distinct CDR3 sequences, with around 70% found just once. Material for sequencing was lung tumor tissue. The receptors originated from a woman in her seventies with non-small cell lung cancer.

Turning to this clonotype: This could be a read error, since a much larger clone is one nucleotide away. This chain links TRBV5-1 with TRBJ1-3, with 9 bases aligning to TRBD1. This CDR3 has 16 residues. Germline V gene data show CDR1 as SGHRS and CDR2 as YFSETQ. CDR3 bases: TGCGCCAGCAGCTTGGCGGGACAGGGTACCGGAAACAGCATATATTTT. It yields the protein CASSLAGQGTGNSIYF.

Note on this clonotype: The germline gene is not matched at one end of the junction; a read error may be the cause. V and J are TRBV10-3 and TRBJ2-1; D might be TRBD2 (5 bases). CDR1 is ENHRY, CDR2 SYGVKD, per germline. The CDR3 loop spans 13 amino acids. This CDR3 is CAINEAGHDEQFF. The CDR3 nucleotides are TGTGCAATCAATGAGGCGGGCCACGATGAGCAGTTCTTC.

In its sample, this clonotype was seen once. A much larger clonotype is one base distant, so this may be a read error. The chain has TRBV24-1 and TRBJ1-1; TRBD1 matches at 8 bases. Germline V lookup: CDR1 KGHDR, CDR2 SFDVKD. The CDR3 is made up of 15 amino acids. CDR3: CATSDADREGTEALF. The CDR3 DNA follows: TGTGCCACCAGTGATGCGGACAGGGAGGGCACTGAAGCTTTATTT.

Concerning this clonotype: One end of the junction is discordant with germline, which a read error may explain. CDR3 sequence: CDSSLISGLTGAGTQYF. CDR3 bases: TGTGACAGCAGTTTGATTTCGGGACTAACGGGAGCAGGTACGCAGTATTTT. This sequence joins TRBV28 and TRBJ2-3; 7 positions match TRBD2. The germline V gene encodes CDR1 MDHEN and CDR2 SYDVKM. CDR3 length equals 17 residues.

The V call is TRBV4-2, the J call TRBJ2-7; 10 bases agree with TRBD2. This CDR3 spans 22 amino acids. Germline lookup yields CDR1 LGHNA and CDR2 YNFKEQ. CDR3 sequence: CTCSQVFIRLLAGLPSSYEQYF. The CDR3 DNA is TGTACCTGCAGCCAAGTTTTCATCAGATTACTAGCGGGATTACCTAGCTCCTACGAGCAGTACTTC.

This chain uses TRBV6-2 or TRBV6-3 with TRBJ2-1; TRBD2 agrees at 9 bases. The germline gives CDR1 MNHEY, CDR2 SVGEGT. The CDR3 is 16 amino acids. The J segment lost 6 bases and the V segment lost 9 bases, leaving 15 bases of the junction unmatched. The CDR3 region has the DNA TGTGCCAGTAGCTATCGACTAGCGGTAGGTGGCAATGAGCAGTTCTTC. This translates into CASSYRLAVGGNEQFF.

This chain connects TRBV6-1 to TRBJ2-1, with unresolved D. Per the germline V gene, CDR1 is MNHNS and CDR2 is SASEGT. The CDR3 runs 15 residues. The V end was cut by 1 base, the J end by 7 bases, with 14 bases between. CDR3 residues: CASSEVLILENEQFF. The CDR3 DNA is TGTGCCAGCAGTGAAGTGCTGATCTTAGAGAATGAGCAGTTCTTC.

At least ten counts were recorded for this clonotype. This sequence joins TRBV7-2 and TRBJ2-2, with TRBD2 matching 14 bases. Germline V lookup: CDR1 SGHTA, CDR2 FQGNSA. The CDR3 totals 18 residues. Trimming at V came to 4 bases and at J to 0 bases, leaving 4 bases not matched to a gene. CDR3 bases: TGTGCCAGCAGCTGGGGACTAGCGGGAGATCCGAACACCGGGGAGCTGTTTTTT. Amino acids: CASSWGLAGDPNTGELFF. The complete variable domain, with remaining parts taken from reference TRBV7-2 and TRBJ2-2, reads GAGVSQSPSNKVTEKGKDVELRCDPISGHTALYWYRQSLGQGLEFLIYFQGNSAPDKSGLPSDRFSAERTGGSVSTLTIQRTQQEDSAVYLCASSWGLAGDPNTGELFFGEGSRLTVL.

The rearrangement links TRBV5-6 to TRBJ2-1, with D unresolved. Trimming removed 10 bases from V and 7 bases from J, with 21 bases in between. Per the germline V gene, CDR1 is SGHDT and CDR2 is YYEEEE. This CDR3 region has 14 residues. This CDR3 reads CAPRLQDVPNEQFF. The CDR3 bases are TGTGCCCCCCGCCTCCAGGATGTCCCGAATGAGCAGTTCTTC. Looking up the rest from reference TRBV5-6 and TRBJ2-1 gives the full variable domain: DAGVTQSPTHLIKTRGQQVTLRCSPKSGHDTVSWYQQALGQGPQFIFQYYEEEERQRGNFPDRFSGHQFPNYSSELNVNALLLGDSALYLCAPRLQDVPNEQFFGPGTRLTVL.

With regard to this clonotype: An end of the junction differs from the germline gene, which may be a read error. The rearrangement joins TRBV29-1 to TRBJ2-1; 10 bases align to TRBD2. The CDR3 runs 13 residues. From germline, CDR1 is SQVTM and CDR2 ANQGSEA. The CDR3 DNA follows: TGCGGCGTTAAGCGGGAGGGCCGGAATGAGTACTTCTTC. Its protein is CGVKREGRNEYFF.

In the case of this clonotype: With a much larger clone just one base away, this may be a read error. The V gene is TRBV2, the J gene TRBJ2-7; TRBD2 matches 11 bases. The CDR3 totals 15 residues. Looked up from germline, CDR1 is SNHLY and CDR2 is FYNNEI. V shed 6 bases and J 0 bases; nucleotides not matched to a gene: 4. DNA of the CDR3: TGTGCCAGCAGCGAGACTAGCGGGGACTCCTACGAGCAGTACTTC. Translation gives CASSETSGDSYEQYF. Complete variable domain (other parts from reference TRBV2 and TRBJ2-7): EPEVTQTPSHQVTQMGQEVILRCVPISNHLYFYWYRQILGQKVEFLVSFYNNEISEKSEIFDDQFSVERPDGSNFTLKIRSTKLEDSAMYFCASSETSGDSYEQYFGPGTRLTVT.

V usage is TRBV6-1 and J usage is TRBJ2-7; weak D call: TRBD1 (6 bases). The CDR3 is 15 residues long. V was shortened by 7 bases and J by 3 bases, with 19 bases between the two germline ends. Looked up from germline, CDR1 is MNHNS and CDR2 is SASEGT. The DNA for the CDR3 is TGTGCCAGCAATGGGGGCGCTAACGTCCTCTACGAGCAGTACTTC. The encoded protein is CASNGGANVLYEQYF.

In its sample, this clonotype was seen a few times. CDR3: CASSTRDGASMSTEAFF. CDR3 nucleotide sequence: TGCGCCAGCAGCACCCGGGACGGCGCTTCCATGAGCACTGAAGCTTTCTTT. The chain joins TRBV5-1 to TRBJ1-1; D might be TRBD1 (5 bases). Germline lookup yields CDR1 SGHRS and CDR2 YFSETQ. The CDR3 runs to 17 residues. The germline V and J ends were trimmed by 4 bases and 4 bases, with 23 bases remaining between them.

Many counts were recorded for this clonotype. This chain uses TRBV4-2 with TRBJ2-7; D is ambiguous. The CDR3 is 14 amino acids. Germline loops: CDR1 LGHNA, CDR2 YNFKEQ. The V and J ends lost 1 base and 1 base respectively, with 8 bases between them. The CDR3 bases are TGTGCCAGCAGCCAAGGGACCCTTTCCTACGAGCAGTACTTC. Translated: CASSQGTLSYEQYF.

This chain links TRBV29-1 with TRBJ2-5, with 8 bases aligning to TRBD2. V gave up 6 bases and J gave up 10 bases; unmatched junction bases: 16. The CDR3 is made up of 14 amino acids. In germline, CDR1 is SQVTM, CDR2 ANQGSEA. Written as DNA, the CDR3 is TGCAGCGTCCCAAGGACTAGCAGAGGAGGGGGCCAGTACTTC. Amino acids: CSVPRTSRGGGQYF.

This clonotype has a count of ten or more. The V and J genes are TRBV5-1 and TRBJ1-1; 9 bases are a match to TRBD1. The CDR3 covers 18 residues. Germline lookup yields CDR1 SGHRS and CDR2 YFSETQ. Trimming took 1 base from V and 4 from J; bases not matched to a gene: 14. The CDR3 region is CASSLWEGWTGVRTEAFF. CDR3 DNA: TGCGCCAGCAGCTTGTGGGAGGGTTGGACAGGGGTACGCACTGAAGCTTTCTTT.

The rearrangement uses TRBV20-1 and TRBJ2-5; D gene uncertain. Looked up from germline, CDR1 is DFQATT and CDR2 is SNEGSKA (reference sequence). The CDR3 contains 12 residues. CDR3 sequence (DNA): TGCGGTGTCTCGGCTGGGTGGGGGACCCAGTACTTC. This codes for CGVSAGWGTQYF.

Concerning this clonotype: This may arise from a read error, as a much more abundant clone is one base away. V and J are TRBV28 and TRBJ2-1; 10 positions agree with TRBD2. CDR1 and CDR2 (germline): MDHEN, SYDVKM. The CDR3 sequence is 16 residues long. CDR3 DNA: TGTGCCAGCAGGCCCGGACTAGCGGTGGGGCTTAATGAGCGGTTCTTC. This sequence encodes CASRPGLAVGLNERFF.

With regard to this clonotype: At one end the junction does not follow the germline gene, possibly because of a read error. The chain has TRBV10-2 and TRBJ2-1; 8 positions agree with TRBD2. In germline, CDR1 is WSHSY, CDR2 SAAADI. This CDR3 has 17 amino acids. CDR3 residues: CGSSNQWTSWSSDEQFF. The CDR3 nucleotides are TGCGGCAGCAGTAATCAATGGACTAGCTGGAGTAGTGATGAGCAGTTCTTC.

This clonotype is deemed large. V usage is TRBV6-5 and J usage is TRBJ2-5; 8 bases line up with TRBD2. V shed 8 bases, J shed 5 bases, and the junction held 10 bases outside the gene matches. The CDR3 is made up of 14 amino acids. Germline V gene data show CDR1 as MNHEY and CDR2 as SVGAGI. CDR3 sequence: CASGFPSGWETQYF. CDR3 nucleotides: TGTGCCAGCGGTTTCCCTAGCGGGTGGGAGACCCAGTACTTC.

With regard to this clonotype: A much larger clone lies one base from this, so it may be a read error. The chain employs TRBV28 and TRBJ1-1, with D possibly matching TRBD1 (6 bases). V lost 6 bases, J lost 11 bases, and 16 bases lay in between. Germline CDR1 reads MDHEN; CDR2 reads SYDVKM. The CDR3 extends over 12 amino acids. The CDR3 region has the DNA TGTGCCAGCAGCACCGGGACAATCGTTGCTTTCTTT. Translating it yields CASSTGTIVAFF.

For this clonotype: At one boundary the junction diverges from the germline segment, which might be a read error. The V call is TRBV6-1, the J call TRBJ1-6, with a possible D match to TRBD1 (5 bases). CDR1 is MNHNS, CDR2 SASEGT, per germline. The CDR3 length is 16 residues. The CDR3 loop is CASTESFQGRNSPLHF. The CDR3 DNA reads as TGTGCCAGCACTGAAAGTTTTCAGGGTCGTAATTCACCCCTCCACTTT.

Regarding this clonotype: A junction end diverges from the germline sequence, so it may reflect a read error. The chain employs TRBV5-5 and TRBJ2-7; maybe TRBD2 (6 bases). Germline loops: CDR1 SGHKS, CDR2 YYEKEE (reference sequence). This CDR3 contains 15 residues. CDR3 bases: TGTGCCAGCAGCTATCCTAGCGCGAGTGTCTACGAGCAATACTTC. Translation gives CASSYPSASVYEQYF.

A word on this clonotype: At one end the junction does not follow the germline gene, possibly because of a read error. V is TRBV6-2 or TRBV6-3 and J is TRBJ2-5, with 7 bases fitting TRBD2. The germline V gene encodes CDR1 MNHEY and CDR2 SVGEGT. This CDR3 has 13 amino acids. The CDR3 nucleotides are TGTGCCAGCGGTTACGGGGGAGGGGAGACCCAATACTTC. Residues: CASGYGGGETQYF.

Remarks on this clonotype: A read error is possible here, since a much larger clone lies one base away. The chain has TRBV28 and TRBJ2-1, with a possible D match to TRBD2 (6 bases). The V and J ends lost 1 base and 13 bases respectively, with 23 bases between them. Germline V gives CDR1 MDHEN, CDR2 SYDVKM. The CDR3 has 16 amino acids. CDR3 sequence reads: CASSLFATSRGRTQFF. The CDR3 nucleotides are TGTGCCAGCAGTTTATTCGCCACTAGCCGAGGAAGGACCCAGTTCTTC.

The chain's CDR3 is CSTGQGGANEKLFF. DNA of the CDR3: TGCAGCACCGGACAGGGGGGGGCTAATGAAAAACTGTTTTTT. V and J are TRBV29-1 and TRBJ1-4; 10 nucleotides line up with TRBD1. This CDR3 has 14 residues. Per the germline V gene, CDR1 is SQVTM and CDR2 is ANQGSEA. The trim removed 8 bases at V and 3 bases at J, leaving 6 bases unmatched.

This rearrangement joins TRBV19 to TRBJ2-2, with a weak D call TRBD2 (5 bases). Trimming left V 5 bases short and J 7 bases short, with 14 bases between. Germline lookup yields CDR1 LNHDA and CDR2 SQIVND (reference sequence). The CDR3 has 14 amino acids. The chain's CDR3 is CASSVLADYGELFF. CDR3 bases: TGTGCCAGTAGTGTACTGGCCGACTACGGGGAGCTGTTTTTT.

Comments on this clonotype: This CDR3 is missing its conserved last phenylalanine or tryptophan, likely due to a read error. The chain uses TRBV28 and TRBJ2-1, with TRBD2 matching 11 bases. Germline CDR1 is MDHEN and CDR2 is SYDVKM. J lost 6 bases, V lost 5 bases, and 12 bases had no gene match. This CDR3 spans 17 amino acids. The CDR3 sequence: CASSTRLAGWCGNEQFS. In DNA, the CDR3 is TGTGCCAGCAGTACTCGACTAGCGGGATGGTGTGGCAATGAGCAGTTCTCC.

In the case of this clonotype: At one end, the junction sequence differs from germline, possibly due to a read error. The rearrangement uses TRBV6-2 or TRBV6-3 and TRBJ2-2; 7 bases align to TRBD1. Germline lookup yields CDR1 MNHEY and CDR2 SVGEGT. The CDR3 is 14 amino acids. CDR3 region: CTRIDRDGTGELFF. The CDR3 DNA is TGTACCAGAATCGACAGGGACGGGACCGGGGAGCTGTTTTTT.

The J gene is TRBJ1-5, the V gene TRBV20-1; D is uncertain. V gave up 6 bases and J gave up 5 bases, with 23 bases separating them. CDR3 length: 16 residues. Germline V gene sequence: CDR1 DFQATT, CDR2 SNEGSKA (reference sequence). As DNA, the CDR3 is TGCAGTGCAATTATACTCCGGAACAGCGTTGATCAGCCCCAGCATTTT. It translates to CSAIILRNSVDQPQHF.